This record looks at one TCR beta chain sequence and its context. What it binds is unknown. The data are from a study of T-cell memory formation after mild COVID-19. Study-level results: Clones that contracted from day 15 to 85 had balanced CD4/CD8; later expanders were CD4+ biased. Most CD4+ clones that shrank were in CM and EM, while CD8+ ones turned up in EMRA.

V dropped 6 bases and J dropped 1 base, with 15 bases sitting between them. There are 15 residues in the CDR3. A single record per CDR3 protein comes from TCRdb applying MiXCR to the 5' RACE reads. The sample contains about 290,000 distinct CDR3 sequences, around 15% of which appear only once. The sample taken for sequencing was PBMCs or a T cell subset sorted from them (not recorded which). The TCR comes from a man aged 18 to 29 who had mild COVID-19 (a few samples of this study predate the infection). Cell type and time point are not known. This chain uses TRBV12-3 or TRBV12-4 with TRBJ1-1, with D hard to call. The CDR3 region has the DNA TGTGCCAGCAGCCCTTATACCTCTTGGAACACTGAAGCTTTCTTT. Translation gives CASSPYTSWNTEAFF.